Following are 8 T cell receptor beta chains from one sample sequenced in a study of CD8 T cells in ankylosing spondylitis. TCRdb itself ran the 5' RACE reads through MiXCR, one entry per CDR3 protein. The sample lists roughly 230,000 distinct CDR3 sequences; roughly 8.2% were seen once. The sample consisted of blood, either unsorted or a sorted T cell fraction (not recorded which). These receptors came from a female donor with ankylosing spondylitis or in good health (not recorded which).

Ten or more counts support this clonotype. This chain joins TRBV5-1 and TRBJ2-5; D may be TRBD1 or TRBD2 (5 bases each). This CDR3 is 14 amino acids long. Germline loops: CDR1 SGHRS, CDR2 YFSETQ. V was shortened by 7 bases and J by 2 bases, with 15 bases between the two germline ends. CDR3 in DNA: TGCGCCAGCGTCGAGTCGTGGGGGCAAGAGACCCAGTACTTC. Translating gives CASVESWGQETQYF.

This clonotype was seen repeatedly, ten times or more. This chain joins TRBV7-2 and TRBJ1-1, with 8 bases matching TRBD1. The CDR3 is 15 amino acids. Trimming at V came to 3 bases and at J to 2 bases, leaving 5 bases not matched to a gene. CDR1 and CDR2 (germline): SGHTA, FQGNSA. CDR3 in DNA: TGTGCCAGCAGCTTTACAGGGGGTAAAAACACTGAAGCTTTCTTT. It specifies CASSFTGGKNTEAFF.

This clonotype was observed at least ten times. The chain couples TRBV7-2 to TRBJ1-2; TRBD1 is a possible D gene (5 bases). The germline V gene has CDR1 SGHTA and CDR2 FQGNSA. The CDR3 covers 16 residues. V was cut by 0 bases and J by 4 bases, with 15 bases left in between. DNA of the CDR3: TGTGCCAGCAGCTTAGCGCCCCGGGACGGACTCTATGGCTACACCTTC. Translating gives CASSLAPRDGLYGYTF.

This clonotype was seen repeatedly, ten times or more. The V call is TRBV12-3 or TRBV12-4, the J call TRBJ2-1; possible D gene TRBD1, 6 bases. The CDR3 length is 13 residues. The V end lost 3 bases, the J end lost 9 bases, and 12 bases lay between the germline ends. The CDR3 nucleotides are TGTGCCAGCAGTTTGGGGGCAATGAGTGAGCAGTTCTTC. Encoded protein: CASSLGAMSEQFF.

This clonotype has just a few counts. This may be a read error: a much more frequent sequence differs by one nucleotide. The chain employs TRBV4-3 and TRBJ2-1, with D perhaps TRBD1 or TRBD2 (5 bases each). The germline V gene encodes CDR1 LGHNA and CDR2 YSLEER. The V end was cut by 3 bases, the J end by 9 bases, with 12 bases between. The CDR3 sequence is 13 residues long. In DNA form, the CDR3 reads TGCGCCAGCAGCCATCAGGCAGGGACTGAGCAGTTCTTC. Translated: CASSHQAGTEQFF.

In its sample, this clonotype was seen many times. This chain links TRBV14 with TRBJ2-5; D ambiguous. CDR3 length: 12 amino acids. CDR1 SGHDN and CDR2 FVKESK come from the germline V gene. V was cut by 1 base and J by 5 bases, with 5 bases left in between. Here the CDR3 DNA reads TGTGCCAGCAGCCAAGGCGCGGAGACCCAGTACTTC. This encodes CASSQGAETQYF.

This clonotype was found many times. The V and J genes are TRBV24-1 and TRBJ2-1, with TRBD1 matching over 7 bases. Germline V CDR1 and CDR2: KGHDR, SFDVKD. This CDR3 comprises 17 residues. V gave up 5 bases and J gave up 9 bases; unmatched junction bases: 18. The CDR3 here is CATSGTDTGTVKVEQFF. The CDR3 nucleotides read TGTGCCACCAGTGGAACGGATACTGGGACAGTGAAGGTTGAGCAGTTCTTC.

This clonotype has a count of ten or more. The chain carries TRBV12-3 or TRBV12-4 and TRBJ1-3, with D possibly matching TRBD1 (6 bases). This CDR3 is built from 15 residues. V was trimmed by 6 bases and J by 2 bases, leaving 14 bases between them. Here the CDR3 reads CASSLGGGTGNTIYF. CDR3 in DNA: TGTGCCAGCAGCCTTGGGGGGGGCACTGGAAACACCATATATTTT.